The 25 T cell receptor beta chains listed next were all sequenced from one sample in a study of cytomegalovirus exposure and HLA in healthy donors. PCR primers comprised 60 Vbeta and 13 Jbeta primers. Using immunoSEQ multiplex PCR, the repertoire was profiled, and TCRdb retains in-frame clones only, with some absent. Altogether 100,000 to 150,000 clones are present, 70% to 85% being singletons, with the ten largest covering 3.5% to 5%. The sequencing input was PBMCs. Receptor source: a male donor in good health and CMV-seropositive.

The V call is TRBV6-5, the J call TRBJ2-7, with 7 bases fitting TRBD1. CDR1 is MNHEY, CDR2 SVGAGI, per germline. V was clipped by 4 bases and J by 2 bases; unmatched bases: 5. The CDR3 length is 14 residues. The CDR3 protein is CASSWTGFAYEQYF. CDR3 in DNA: TGTGCCAGCAGTTGGACAGGTTTTGCCTACGAGCAGTACTTC.

This rearrangement joins TRBV27 to TRBJ2-2; 9 positions match TRBD1. The length of the CDR3 is 16 residues. With 8 bases clipped from V and 4 bases from J, the junction kept 11 bases outside the gene matches. Germline V CDR1 and CDR2: MNHEY, SMNVEV (reference sequence). CDR3 amino acids: CASRFLQGASTGELFF. The CDR3 nucleotides are TGTGCCAGCCGCTTTCTACAGGGGGCGAGCACCGGGGAGCTGTTTTTT.

The J gene is TRBJ1-2, the V gene TRBV6-5; D gene unclear. This CDR3 is 14 amino acids long. Trimming pared 4 bases from V and 6 bases from J, leaving 15 bases between. Per the germline V gene, CDR1 is MNHEY and CDR2 is SVGAGI. The CDR3: CASSSAGPENGYTF. The DNA for the CDR3 is TGTGCCAGCAGTTCCGCGGGCCCGGAAAATGGCTACACCTTC.

This chain connects TRBV6-5 to TRBJ1-2; perhaps TRBD1 as D (6 bases). The CDR3 extends over 12 amino acids. V lost 6 bases to trimming and J lost 4 bases, with 9 bases between them. CDR1 and CDR2 (germline): MNHEY, SVGAGI. The CDR3 loop is CASRDSIYGYTF. The CDR3 DNA reads TGTGCCAGCAGGGACAGCATCTATGGCTACACCTTC.

The chain has TRBV4-1 and TRBJ1-6; maybe TRBD1 (5 bases). CDR1 and CDR2 (germline): MGHRA, YSYEKL. Deletions cut 4 bases from V and 13 bases from J, with 20 bases between. The CDR3 runs 15 residues. CDR3 bases: TGCGCCAGCAGCCTCGGGGACGGACTAAAATTCCCCCTCCACTTT. Protein: CASSLGDGLKFPLHF.

The CDR3 DNA is TGTGCCAGCCGGGAGGGACAGGGATCAACTAATGAAAAACTGTTTTTT. Translation gives CASREGQGSTNEKLFF. The chain recombines TRBV7-3 with TRBJ1-4; TRBD1 matches 9 bases. The CDR3 totals 16 residues. The trim removed 8 bases at V and 0 bases at J, leaving 7 bases unmatched. The germline CDR1 and CDR2 sequences are SGHTA and FQGTGA.

The genes are TRBV5-6 and TRBJ1-5; no reliable D call. CDR1 and CDR2 (germline): SGHDT, YYEEEE. This CDR3 contains 12 residues. V was pared by 2 bases and J by 6 bases, with 6 bases between. DNA for the CDR3: TGTGCCAGCAGCTTCGCGGGTCAGCCCCAGCATTTT. This codes for CASSFAGQPQHF. The complete variable domain, with remaining parts taken from reference TRBV5-6 and TRBJ1-5, reads DAGVTQSPTHLIKTRGQQVTLRCSPKSGHDTVSWYQQALGQGPQFIFQYYEEEERQRGNFPDRFSGHQFPNYSSELNVNALLLGDSALYLCASSFAGQPQHFGDGTRLSIL.

CDR3 region: CASADREPYEQYF. The CDR3, as DNA: TGTGCCAGCGCGGACAGGGAACCCTACGAGCAGTACTTC. The chain joins TRBV6-6 to TRBJ2-7, with 8 bases that match TRBD1. V was clipped by 8 bases and J by 2 bases; unmatched bases: 5. The CDR3 spans 13 residues. Germline CDR1 reads MNHNY; CDR2 reads SVGAGI (reference sequence).

The rearrangement uses TRBV6-1 and TRBJ2-7, with D unresolved. Between the trimmed V and J ends, which lost 1 base and 3 bases, there was a span of 7 bases. The germline V gene has CDR1 MNHNS and CDR2 SASEGT. This CDR3 is built from 13 residues. The CDR3 sequence: CASSEDLSYEQYF. CDR3 nucleotide sequence: TGTGCCAGCAGTGAAGACTTAAGCTACGAGCAGTACTTC.

This clone has a handful of counts. The chain couples TRBV6-5 to TRBJ1-5; 10 bases are shared with TRBD1. J was trimmed by 7 bases and V by 5 bases; bases with no gene match: 8. Germline lookup yields CDR1 MNHEY and CDR2 SVGAGI. The CDR3 has 15 residues. CDR3 nucleotides: TGTGCCAGCAGTAACGCCGGGACAGGGGTGCAGCCCCAGCATTTT. Translation: CASSNAGTGVQPQHF.

The chain carries TRBV7-8 and TRBJ2-5, with 7 bases matching TRBD1. V dropped 1 base and J dropped 2; count of bases not matched to a gene: 1. Germline CDR1 and CDR2: SGHVS and FQNEAQ. The CDR3 loop spans 14 amino acids. The CDR3, as DNA: TGTGCCAGCAGCTTAGGCAGGGGGCAAGAGACCCAGTACTTC. The encoded protein is CASSLGRGQETQYF. The complete variable domain, with remaining parts taken from reference TRBV7-8 and TRBJ2-5, reads GAGVSQSPRYKVAKRGQDVALRCDPISGHVSLFWYQQALGQGPEFLTYFQNEAQLDKSGLPSDRFFAERPEGSVSTLKIQRTQQEDSAVYLCASSLGRGQETQYFGPGTRLLVL.

The chain uses TRBV30 and TRBJ1-5; 9 bases fit TRBD1. The CDR3 runs to 17 residues. Germline CDR1 and CDR2: GTSNPN and SVGIG (reference sequence). Unmatched junction bases numbered 8, after V lost 2 bases and J lost 0 bases. The CDR3 DNA reads TGTGCCTGGAGTCTCGGGACAGGGTCCTTTAGCAATCAGCCCCAGCATTTT. Encoded protein: CAWSLGTGSFSNQPQHF.

The chain employs TRBV11-2 and TRBJ2-5; D is possibly TRBD1 (6 bases). V was clipped by 1 base and J by 6 bases, with 12 bases between them. Germline assignment: CDR1 SGHAT and CDR2 FQNNGV. This CDR3 has 14 amino acids. The CDR3 bases are TGTGCCAGCAGCTTAGTACAGGGCGGCAAGACCCAGTACTTC. It yields the protein CASSLVQGGKTQYF.

V and J are TRBV29-1 and TRBJ2-3, with a possible D match to TRBD1 (5 bases). Germline CDR1 reads SQVTM; CDR2 reads ANQGSEA. Trimming took off 4 bases at V and 4 bases at J, with 15 bases between the two ends. The CDR3 is 14 residues long. CDR3 sequence (DNA): TGCAGCGTTGGGCAGGGTAGGTCGGCAGATACGCAGTATTTT. Translated: CSVGQGRSADTQYF.

This rearrangement joins TRBV6-1 to TRBJ2-5, with TRBD2 as a possible D gene (6 bases). Near its end, the DNA agrees better with TRBJ2-7, so the J call may be wrong. Germline V gene data show CDR1 as MNHNS and CDR2 as SASEGT. The length of the CDR3 is 11 residues. For the CDR3, the DNA is TGTGCCAGCAGACTAGCTGGCGAGCAGTACTTC. This sequence encodes CASRLAGEQYF.

This clone appeared a few times. The rearrangement links TRBV19 to TRBJ1-1; 8 positions agree with TRBD1. The germline V gene encodes CDR1 LNHDA and CDR2 SQIVND (reference sequence). Trimming cost V 0 bases and J 3 bases; bases outside gene matches: 3. CDR3 length equals 15 residues. The CDR3 DNA follows: TGTGCCAGTAGTATAGACAGGGGGCGGGACACTGAAGCTTTCTTT. This encodes CASSIDRGRDTEAFF.

The chain links TRBV15 to TRBJ1-5; 10 nucleotides align to TRBD1. The trim removed 2 bases at V and 4 bases at J, leaving 5 bases unmatched. Germline values: CDR1 LNHNV, CDR2 YYDKDF (reference sequence). The CDR3 spans 16 residues. CDR3 coding DNA: TGTGCCACCAGCAGATGGGACAGGGGCTCTAATCAGCCCCAGCATTTT. This codes for CATSRWDRGSNQPQHF. The variable domain in full, with the rest retrieved from reference TRBV15 and TRBJ1-5, is DAMVIQNPRYQVTQFGKPVTLSCSQTLNHNVMYWYQQKSSQAPKLLFHYYDKDFNNEADTPDNFQSRRPNTSFCFLDIRSPGLGDTAMYLCATSRWDRGSNQPQHFGDGTRLSIL.

The chain uses TRBV19 and TRBJ2-7; 10 bases agree with TRBD2. Trimming removed 10 bases from V and 6 bases from J; junction bases left unmatched: 3. CDR1 and CDR2 from the germline V gene are LNHDA and SQIVND (reference sequence). The CDR3 has 11 amino acids. CDR3 in amino acids: CATSSGGEQYF. The CDR3 DNA sequence: TGTGCCACCTCTAGCGGGGGCGAGCAGTACTTC.

This chain uses TRBV28 with TRBJ2-7; 12 bases are a match to TRBD1. The germline CDR1 and CDR2 sequences are MDHEN and SYDVKM. The CDR3 length is 15 residues. Losses at the gene ends were 7 bases for V and 7 bases for J; bases not matched to a gene: 11. CDR3 sequence: CASNPSGQGAQEQYF. The CDR3 DNA is TGTGCCAGCAATCCCTCGGGACAGGGGGCGCAGGAGCAGTACTTC.

The rearrangement links TRBV11-2 to TRBJ1-4; 9 bases are a match to TRBD1. V trimming: 5 bases; J trimming: 6 bases; junction bases outside the gene matches: 4. Germline CDR1 reads SGHAT; CDR2 reads FQNNGV. The CDR3 runs 14 residues. CDR3 DNA: TGTGCCAGCAGCCCACAGGGGGCCCATGAAAAACTGTTTTTT. Residues: CASSPQGAHEKLFF.

This chain links TRBV7-9 with TRBJ2-3; 8 bases are shared with TRBD2. Losses at the gene ends were 2 bases for V and 6 bases for J; bases not matched to a gene: 7. This CDR3 comprises 15 residues. Germline V gene data show CDR1 as SEHNR and CDR2 as FQNEAQ (reference sequence). CDR3 DNA: TGTGCCAGCAGCTTATTAGCGGGGATCGAGGATACGCAGTATTTT. Its translation: CASSLLAGIEDTQYF.

This chain connects TRBV9 to TRBJ2-5; 11 positions agree with TRBD2. This CDR3 comprises 16 residues. The V gene end was trimmed by 6 bases and the J gene end by 5 bases; junction bases not matched to a gene: 12. CDR1 and CDR2 from the germline V gene are SGDLS and YYNGEE. CDR3 in DNA: TGTGCCAGCACCAAATCTAGCGGGGGGCCCGGGGAGACCCAGTACTTC. Amino acids: CASTKSSGGPGETQYF. Combining the CDR3 with reference TRBV9 and TRBJ2-5 gives the whole variable domain DSGVTQTPKHLITATGQRVTLRCSPRSGDLSVYWYQQSLDQGLQFLIQYYNGEERAKGNILERFSAQQFPDLHSELNLSSLELGDSALYFCASTKSSGGPGETQYFGPGTRLLVL.

This clone was detected only a few times. The rearrangement joins TRBV7-2 to TRBJ1-1; 10 bases align to TRBD1. The J segment lost 2 bases and the V segment lost 5 bases, leaving 8 bases of the junction unmatched. The CDR3 extends over 16 amino acids. Germline CDR1 SGHTA, CDR2 FQGNSA. The CDR3 protein is CASSRFGTGVNTEAFF. The CDR3 DNA reads as TGTGCCAGCAGCCGATTTGGGACAGGGGTTAACACTGAAGCTTTCTTT.

Turning to this clone: This CDR3 is also generated by other DNA sequences in the sample. The rearrangement links TRBV5-1 to TRBJ1-6, with 8 nucleotides matching TRBD1. The CDR3 covers 15 residues. The V gene's germline CDR1 is SGHRS and CDR2 YFSETQ. Trimming took 3 bases from V and 11 from J; bases not matched to a gene: 10. The CDR3 DNA sequence: TGCGCCAGCAGCTCAGGGGGCGCGGGACTAACACCCCTCCACTTT. Encoded protein: CASSSGGAGLTPLHF.

This chain joins TRBV10-3 and TRBJ2-7; TRBD2 matches 7 bases. The germline V gene has CDR1 ENHRY and CDR2 SYGVKD. V shed 2 bases and J 7 bases; nucleotides not matched to a gene: 2. This CDR3 has 12 residues. In nucleotides, the CDR3 is TGTGCCATCAGTGAGGGAGCGGGAGAGCAGTACTTC. Translation: CAISEGAGEQYF.